This T cell receptor beta chain came from a study of metastatic and nonmetastatic thyroid tumors. A remark on this clone: The antigen remains undetermined.

Thyroid surgery took place with no prior treatment in any patient. V lost 6 bases, J lost 1 base, and 7 bases stayed unmatched. The CDR3 runs 15 residues. The germline V gene encodes CDR1 MNHNS and CDR2 SASEGT. Study-level points and caveats: Relative to benign nodules, malignant thyroid tumors were reportedly characterized by significantly elevated TCR beta diversity in blood and tumor.

TCRdb reprocessed the PCR reads using MiXCR. This table holds 6,500 to 9,000 clones, roughly 37% found once. The sequence derives from a female donor with papillary thyroid cancer or a benign thyroid nodule (not recorded which). Some clones in this sample may be carry-over from other donors' samples. Sequenced sample: tumor tissue. V is TRBV6-1 and J is TRBJ2-7; 9 bases align to TRBD2. CDR3 sequence: CASRVRTSESYEQYF. CDR3 nucleotide sequence: TGTGCCAGCAGGGTACGGACTAGCGAGTCCTACGAGCAGTACTTC.